The entry that follows covers one T cell receptor (beta chain) sequence. J was trimmed by 9 bases and V by 6 bases; bases with no gene match: 22. Germline V CDR1 and CDR2: SGHNT, YYREEE (reference sequence). This CDR3 spans 19 amino acids. Clones were read by immunoSEQ multiplex PCR, and TCRdb kept only the in-frame ones, dropping some. The table lists about 420,000 clones, roughly 90% of them singletons. Followed longitudinally, the Seattle patients had been enrolled during active infection. The data originate from a study of blood T cell repertoires in COVID-19. Study information: The United States, Italy and Spain supplied acute and convalescent COVID-19 samples.

The chain uses TRBV5-4 and TRBJ2-4; 12 bases are shared with TRBD1. The clonotype comes from a man aged 18 to 29 with COVID-19, enrolled during active disease. Sequenced material: peripheral blood. DNA of the CDR3: TGTGCCAGCAACGACCCCTTCCGGGACAGGGGGCTGGATAGGGCCATTCAGTACTTC. As protein: CASNDPFRDRGLDRAIQYF.